A single sample gave rise to the 2 T cell receptor beta chains below, sequenced in a study of OX40 agonist ivuxolimab in advanced cancers. Here immunoSEQ multiplex PCR was the method, and the copy in TCRdb shows in-frame clones only, minus some. Here the sample spans 64,000 or so clones, 83% being singletons. The material sequenced was CD4+ or CD8+ T cells sorted from blood, taken in a trial of the OX40 agonist ivuxolimab. The receptors stem from an adult with an advanced solid tumor such as melanoma, head and neck, liver or kidney cancer.

This rearrangement joins TRBV7-8 to TRBJ2-7, with TRBD2 identical over 7 bases. CDR1 and CDR2 (germline): SGHVS, FQNEAQ. V shed 5 bases and J 6 bases; nucleotides not matched to a gene: 10. This CDR3 is 14 amino acids long. This CDR3 reads CASSQSGNLGEQYF. The CDR3 nucleotides are TGTGCCAGCAGCCAAAGCGGGAACCTCGGCGAGCAGTACTTC.

In nucleotides, the CDR3 is TGTGCCAGCAGCGTAAATTGGGCTTGGAACACCGGGGAGCTGTTTTTT. This encodes CASSVNWAWNTGELFF. The chain carries TRBV9 and TRBJ2-2; no definite D call. This CDR3 region has 16 residues. CDR1 is SGDLS and CDR2 is YYNGEE in the germline V gene. The V end lost 1 base, the J end lost 1 base, and 11 bases lay between the germline ends.